The present T cell receptor beta chain was sequenced within a study of PD-1 blockade in classical Hodgkin lymphoma. This clone showed up just a few times. The antigen remains unidentified. Time point: cycle 4 day 1 (C4D1), after more than five weeks of nivolumab. Autologous stem cell transplantation was followed by relapse in every patient, and brentuximab vedotin exposure varied. The repertoire was sequenced with immunoSEQ multiplex PCR; TCRdb's copy has only in-frame clones and lacks some. Here the sample spans around 60,000 clones, 85% to 95% being singletons. Germline V lookup: CDR1 GTSNPN, CDR2 SVGIG (reference sequence). The V end lost 2 bases, the J end lost 0 bases, and 8 bases lay between the germline ends. The CDR3 totals 14 residues. Study results and limitations: TCR diversity at baseline was reported to be reduced in newly diagnosed patients relative to healthy donors. Although disease activity or prior therapy may be involved, causes of the repertoire differences remain undefined.

The chain has TRBV30 and TRBJ1-5; D is unresolved. Source: peripheral blood mononuclear cells (PBMCs), taken before the fourth cycle of nivolumab. The receptor comes from a human donor with classical Hodgkin lymphoma. CDR3 in DNA: TGTGCCTGGAGTTCAGGATCTAGCAATCAGCCCCAGCATTTT. Translated: CAWSSGSSNQPQHF.